A single sample gave rise to the 2 T cell receptor beta chains below, sequenced in a study of blood T cell repertoires in COVID-19. The repertoire was sequenced with immunoSEQ multiplex PCR; TCRdb's copy has only in-frame clones and lacks some. The table has 110,000 or so clones, about 85% seen once. Material: peripheral blood. These receptors were taken from a man in his forties or fifties with acute or convalescent COVID-19.

This clone was detected once. J is TRBJ1-4 and V is TRBV19; weak D call: TRBD1 (5 bases). The length of the CDR3 is 16 residues. Trimming took 0 bases from V and 7 from J, leaving 15 bases between them. Germline lookup yields CDR1 LNHDA and CDR2 SQIVND (reference sequence). The CDR3: CASSIDQGGAIEKLFF. In nucleotides, the CDR3 is TGTGCCAGTAGTATAGATCAAGGAGGGGCCATTGAAAAACTGTTTTTT.

In its sample, this clone was seen once. The chain uses TRBV23-1 and TRBJ1-3, with D hard to call. TRBV23-1 is assigned to the ORF class and has an uncertain function. The CDR3 extends over 20 amino acids. With 0 bases removed from V and 4 bases from J, the gap between germline ends came to 25 bases. CDR3 sequence: CASSQSGPGYPRRYGNTIYF. In DNA, the CDR3 is TGCGCCAGCAGTCAATCGGGTCCGGGTTATCCGCGGAGGTACGGAAACACCATATATTTT.